A selection of T cell receptor beta chains follows, all from one sample in a study of T cell responses to AZD1222 COVID-19 vaccine. The method was immunoSEQ multiplex PCR; TCRdb's version includes in-frame clones alone and lacks a portion of them. Here the sample spans tens of thousands of clones, roughly 91% being singletons. The sequencing used peripheral blood, collected on day 0 of AZD1222 vaccination. The receptor source for this set is an adult in good health. Each CDR3 is given with its conserved first and last residue. Expanded clones are given a class, and other clones once, few, many or no size at all.

J gene: TRBJ1-1; V gene: TRBV5-1; CDR3 length: 14; clone size: .; CDR3 protein: CASGTDRANTEAFF
J gene: TRBJ2-2; V gene: TRBV6-5; CDR3 length: 15; clone size: .; CDR3 protein: CASRDRGVDTGELFF
J gene: TRBJ1-1; V gene: TRBV19; CDR3 length: 15; clone size: .; CDR3 protein: CASSIDRLTNTEAFF
J gene: TRBJ2-1; V gene: TRBV14; CDR3 length: 15; clone size: .; CDR3 protein: CASSSRTSGINEQFF
J gene: TRBJ2-7; V gene: TRBV12-3/TRBV12-4; CDR3 length: 12; clone size: few; CDR3 protein: CASRRGDYEQYF
J gene: TRBJ1-1; V gene: TRBV6-5; CDR3 length: 11; clone size: .; CDR3 protein: CASTTYTEAFF
J gene: TRBJ2-1; V gene: TRBV24-1; CDR3 length: 16; clone size: once; CDR3 protein: CATSDPGSGVYNEQFF
J gene: TRBJ2-2; V gene: TRBV5-1; CDR3 length: 20; clone size: few; CDR3 protein: CASSGPDRELRPVGTGELFF
J gene: TRBJ1-6; V gene: TRBV6-4; CDR3 length: 15; clone size: .; CDR3 protein: CASRLQGDFNSPLHF
J gene: TRBJ2-4; V gene: TRBV4-3; CDR3 length: 16; clone size: .; CDR3 protein: CASSQAPDRAKNIQYF
J gene: TRBJ1-5; V gene: TRBV28; CDR3 length: 15; clone size: .; CDR3 protein: CASSSPTGPNQPQHF
J gene: TRBJ2-7; V gene: TRBV5-5; CDR3 length: 14; clone size: .; CDR3 protein: CASSRGQGAYEQYF
J gene: TRBJ2-7; V gene: TRBV28; CDR3 length: 16; clone size: .; CDR3 protein: CASSYASPTGGYEQYF
J gene: TRBJ1-1; V gene: TRBV15; CDR3 length: 17; clone size: .; CDR3 protein: CATSRYLRDGLNTEAFF
J gene: TRBJ2-7; V gene: TRBV11-1; CDR3 length: 13; clone size: .; CDR3 protein: CASSLGQNYEQYF
J gene: TRBJ1-3; V gene: TRBV4-1; CDR3 length: 16; clone size: .; CDR3 protein: CASSARQGDSGNTIYF
J gene: TRBJ1-3; V gene: TRBV19; CDR3 length: 13; clone size: .; CDR3 protein: CASSGIPGNTIYF
J gene: TRBJ2-5; V gene: TRBV7-9; CDR3 length: 15; clone size: .; CDR3 protein: CASRPLGASGETQYF
J gene: TRBJ2-3; V gene: TRBV4-2; CDR3 length: 20; clone size: .; CDR3 protein: CASSQDFLGGGTRITDTQYF
J gene: TRBJ1-2; V gene: TRBV18; CDR3 length: 14; clone size: .; CDR3 protein: CASAGKGDNYGYTF
J gene: TRBJ2-3; V gene: TRBV6-4; CDR3 length: 16; clone size: .; CDR3 protein: CASSDEGGLGTDTQYF
J gene: TRBJ2-7; V gene: TRBV4-2; CDR3 length: 16; clone size: .; CDR3 protein: CASSQDNTGGPYEQYF
J gene: TRBJ1-2; V gene: TRBV5-1; CDR3 length: 15; clone size: .; CDR3 protein: CASSPGTGVGNGYTF
J gene: TRBJ2-1; V gene: TRBV10-1; CDR3 length: 15; clone size: .; CDR3 protein: CASSESGLGGNEQFF
J gene: TRBJ1-3; V gene: TRBV5-1; CDR3 length: 17; clone size: medium-sized; CDR3 protein: CASSLNPDRARGNTIYF
J gene: TRBJ2-2; V gene: TRBV6-6; CDR3 length: 14; clone size: .; CDR3 protein: CASSYSRNTGELFF
J gene: TRBJ2-7; V gene: TRBV7-2; CDR3 length: 14; clone size: once; CDR3 protein: CASSPGTAFYEQYF
J gene: TRBJ2-7; V gene: TRBV12-3/TRBV12-4; CDR3 length: 13; clone size: .; CDR3 protein: CASSPGLSYEQYF
J gene: TRBJ2-5; V gene: TRBV5-1; CDR3 length: 14; clone size: .; CDR3 protein: CASSSGTGQETQYF
J gene: TRBJ2-2; V gene: TRBV2; CDR3 length: 12; clone size: .; CDR3 protein: CASSKEGGELFF
J gene: TRBJ2-7; V gene: TRBV6-5; CDR3 length: 12; clone size: .; CDR3 protein: CASSRDARGLYF
J gene: TRBJ1-2; V gene: TRBV28; CDR3 length: 14; clone size: .; CDR3 protein: CASSPPDRAYGYTF
J gene: TRBJ1-5; V gene: TRBV7-8; CDR3 length: 15; clone size: .; CDR3 protein: CASSHDRGINQPQHF
J gene: TRBJ1-2; V gene: TRBV5-1; CDR3 length: 13; clone size: .; CDR3 protein: CASSAGGYYGYTF
J gene: TRBJ2-5; V gene: TRBV9; CDR3 length: 13; clone size: once; CDR3 protein: CASSTQGAETQYF
J gene: TRBJ2-1; V gene: TRBV9; CDR3 length: 13; clone size: .; CDR3 protein: CASSAGQGDEQFF
J gene: TRBJ2-3; V gene: TRBV4-1; CDR3 length: 16; clone size: .; CDR3 protein: CASSPTIRVGSDTQYF
J gene: TRBJ2-3; V gene: TRBV2; CDR3 length: 15; clone size: .; CDR3 protein: CASKRTSGGPDTQYF
J gene: TRBJ2-1; V gene: TRBV7-9; CDR3 length: 15; clone size: .; CDR3 protein: CASSSLASSYNEQFF
J gene: TRBJ1-1; V gene: TRBV7-8; CDR3 length: 13; clone size: .; CDR3 protein: CASSRQGNTEAFF
J gene: TRBJ2-2; V gene: TRBV5-1; CDR3 length: 13; clone size: .; CDR3 protein: CASSPRLSGELFF
J gene: TRBJ2-1; V gene: TRBV11-2; CDR3 length: 16; clone size: once; CDR3 protein: CASSLRTGFVNNEQFF